The TCR beta chain under discussion was sequenced for a study of CD8+ T cells in alopecia areata. Comment on this clone: Other DNA sequences in the same sample also yield this CDR3.

PBMCs provided sorted CD4+ and CD8+ T cells. Following extraction, RNA underwent reverse transcription to cDNA, which served as the sequencing template. Sequencing used immunoSEQ multiplex PCR; TCRdb keeps in-frame clones, though not all of them. The profile shows about 150,000 clones, around 86% of them singletons. The sequenced sample was CD8+ T cells sorted from blood, obtained at week 0. This receptor was obtained from a human donor with alopecia areata.

In DNA form, the CDR3 reads TGCAGCGTTGAGGGACAGGTTAACACCGGGGAGCTGTTTTTT. Its protein is CSVEGQVNTGELFF. V gene TRBV29-1 combines with J gene TRBJ2-2, with TRBD1 identical over 8 bases. The J segment lost 2 bases and the V segment lost 3 bases, leaving 2 bases of the junction unmatched. Germline V CDR1 and CDR2: SQVTM, ANQGSEA. CDR3 length: 14 amino acids.